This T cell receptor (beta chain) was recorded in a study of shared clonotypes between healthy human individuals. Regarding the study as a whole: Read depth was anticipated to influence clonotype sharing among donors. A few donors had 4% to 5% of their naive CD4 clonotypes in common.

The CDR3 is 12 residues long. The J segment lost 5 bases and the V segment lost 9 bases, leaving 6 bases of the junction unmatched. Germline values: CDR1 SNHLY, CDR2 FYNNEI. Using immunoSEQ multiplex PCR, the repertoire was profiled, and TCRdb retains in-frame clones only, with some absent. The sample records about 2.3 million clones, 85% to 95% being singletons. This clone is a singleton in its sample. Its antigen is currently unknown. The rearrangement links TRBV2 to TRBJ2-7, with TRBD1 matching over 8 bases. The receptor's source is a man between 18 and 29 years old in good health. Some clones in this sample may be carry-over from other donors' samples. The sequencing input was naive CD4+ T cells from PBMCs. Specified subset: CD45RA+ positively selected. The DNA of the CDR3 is TGTGCCAGACGGACAGGGAACCACGAGCAGTACTTC. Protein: CARRTGNHEQYF.